Sequencing of this T cell receptor (beta chain) was carried out in a study of T cells in Graves' hyperthyroidism and ophthalmopathy. Study background: Peripheral blood sampling occurred at initial diagnosis, before any treatment.

The CDR3 runs 17 residues. CDR1 and CDR2 (germline): SGHAT, FQNNGV. Trimming removed 1 base from V and 0 bases from J, with 15 bases in between. More than 8 ml fresh peripheral blood yielded the PBMCs. The study's findings and limits: Patients with ophthalmopathy were separated from those with stable hyperthyroidism by a 13 V-J model.

This clonotype was seen many times. Its antigen is currently unknown. RNA transcripts gave rise to amplified TCR beta CDR3 regions. HTBI primers were the set used in a first-round RT-PCR of the TCR CDR3. MiXCR, run by TCRdb on the multiplex PCR reads, gives a single entry per CDR3 protein. Of 300,000 to 400,000 distinct CDR3 sequences in the sample, more than 11% were seen once. The chain uses TRBV11-2 and TRBJ1-1; D unclear. The sample consisted of blood. The origin of this receptor is a woman in her fifties or sixties with Graves' hyperthyroidism. This CDR3 reads CASSLVWGRRVNTEAFF. CDR3 nucleotide sequence: TGTGCCAGCAGCTTAGTATGGGGAAGAAGGGTGAACACTGAAGCTTTCTTT.